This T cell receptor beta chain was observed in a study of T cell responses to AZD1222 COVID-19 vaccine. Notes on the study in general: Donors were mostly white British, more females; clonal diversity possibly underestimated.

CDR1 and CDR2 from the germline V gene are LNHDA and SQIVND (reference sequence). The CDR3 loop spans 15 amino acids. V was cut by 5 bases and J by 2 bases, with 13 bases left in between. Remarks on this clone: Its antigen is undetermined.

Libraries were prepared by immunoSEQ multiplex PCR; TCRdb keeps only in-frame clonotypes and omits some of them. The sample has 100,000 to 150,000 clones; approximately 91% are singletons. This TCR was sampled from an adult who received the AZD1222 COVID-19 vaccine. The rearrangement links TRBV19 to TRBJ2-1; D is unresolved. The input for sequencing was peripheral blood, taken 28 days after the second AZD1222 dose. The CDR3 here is CASSPSGGAYNEQFF. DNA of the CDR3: TGTGCCAGTAGTCCCTCTGGTGGGGCCTACAATGAGCAGTTCTTC.